This T cell receptor beta chain was found in a study of cytomegalovirus exposure and HLA in healthy donors. Study information: An earlier analysis found some 120 million unique TCR beta sequences from approximately 200 million T cells.

For this clone: What it recognizes is unknown.

PCR amplification relied on 60 Vbeta primers (plus 13 Jbeta primers). Libraries were prepared by immunoSEQ multiplex PCR; TCRdb keeps only in-frame clonotypes and omits some of them. The sample has roughly 150,000 clones, roughly 80% seen once. General observations from the study: Several of the most significant clusters were apparently associated with common viral pathogens in a later analysis. In a later analysis, TCR beta V- and J-gene trimming showed a link to a missense DCLRE1C variant.

Unrecorded immune exposure was likely among donors, who were nominally healthy when sampled. Germline lookup yields CDR1 MNHEY and CDR2 SVGAGI. The CDR3 is made up of 13 amino acids. The ends were cut back, 4 bases at V and 2 bases at J, with 8 bases in the middle. Sequencing input: PBMCs. The clonotype originates from a man aged 45-60 years in good health and CMV-seropositive. The chain employs TRBV6-5 and TRBJ2-5; D possibly corresponds to TRBD1 (5 bases). The CDR3 DNA reads as TGTGCCAGCAGTTCGACAGTACAAGAGACCCAGTACTTC. Translated: CASSSTVQETQYF.